This TCR beta chain was documented in a study of blood T cells in healthy people across ages. The germline V and J ends were trimmed by 5 bases and 2 bases, with 10 bases remaining between them. CDR1 and CDR2 from the germline V gene are SGHTA and FQGNSA. The CDR3 length is 14 residues. A sample-barcoded 5' primer and a J-beta primer mix were used in a second PCR of about 7 to 12 cycles. MiXCR, applied by TCRdb to the 5' RACE reads, yields one record per CDR3 protein. The sample lists around 870,000 distinct CDR3 sequences, more than 25% occurring once. Ten or more counts support this clonotype. Sequencing was done on a sample of blood. This chain joins TRBV7-2 and TRBJ2-4; weak D call: TRBD2 (7 bases). The sequence was collected from a woman at least 80 years old in good health. The CDR3 here is CASSEGGPKNIQYF. DNA of the CDR3: TGTGCCAGCAGCGAGGGGGGGCCCAAAAACATTCAGTACTTC.